The 25 T cell receptor beta chains listed next were all sequenced from one sample in a study of blood T cell repertoires in COVID-19. Libraries were prepared by immunoSEQ multiplex PCR; TCRdb keeps only in-frame clonotypes and omits some of them. The repertoire consists of under 200,000 clones, with around 86% occurring once and the leading ten covering 7%. Sequencing input: peripheral blood. The receptors derive from a woman aged 80 or over in a cohort sampled during active or convalescent COVID-19.

The V call is TRBV5-1, the J call TRBJ2-7, with 11 bases that match TRBD1. CDR1 and CDR2 (germline): SGHRS, YFSETQ. This CDR3 is built from 15 residues. V lost 3 bases, J lost 3 bases, and 5 bases stayed unmatched. The CDR3 reads CASSWGQGGFYEQYF. As DNA, the CDR3 is TGCGCCAGCAGCTGGGGACAGGGGGGTTTCTACGAGCAGTACTTC.

The V call is TRBV7-9, the J call TRBJ2-5; D possibly corresponds to TRBD2 (5 bases). The CDR3 sequence is 15 residues long. Germline V gives CDR1 SEHNR, CDR2 FQNEAQ (reference sequence). Trimming removed 6 bases at V and 5 bases at J, with 19 bases between. For the CDR3, the DNA is TGTGCCAGCAGTCCCCTCCGGCGAGGGCGGGAGACCCAGTACTTC. Translating gives CASSPLRRGRETQYF.

The genes are TRBV3-1 (or the pseudogene TRBV3-2) and TRBJ1-3; TRBD1 matches at 8 bases. The CDR3 sequence is 15 residues long. The germline CDR1 and CDR2 sequences are LGHDT and YNNKEL (reference sequence). V gave up 4 bases and J gave up 0 bases; unmatched junction bases: 2. The CDR3 protein is CASSLTGGSGNTIYF. The CDR3 nucleotides are TGTGCCAGCAGCCTTACAGGGGGCTCTGGAAACACCATATATTTT.

A note on this clone: Mismatch with germline at one junction end may stem from a read error. V is TRBV6-5 and J is TRBJ2-7, with D perhaps matching TRBD2 (7 bases). The CDR3 is 15 amino acids. Germline V CDR1 and CDR2: MNHEY, SVGAGI. The CDR3: CTAATWGGPSYEQYF. The CDR3 nucleotides are TGCACAGCAGCCACATGGGGGGGGCCCTCCTACGAGCAGTACTTC.

V and J are TRBV29-1 and TRBJ2-1; D uncertain. Trimming removed 6 bases from V and 0 bases from J, with 9 bases in between. Germline-derived CDR1 and CDR2 are SQVTM and ANQGSEA. The CDR3 contains 13 residues. Here the CDR3 reads CSVDSSSYNEQFF. CDR3 DNA sequence: TGCAGCGTCGACTCGAGCTCCTACAATGAGCAGTTCTTC.

The chain carries TRBV21-1 and TRBJ2-5; the DNA was not used to check the table's D call, TRBD1. TRBV21-1 is termed a pseudogene. The CDR3 has 15 amino acids. The CDR3 protein is CASSKTSGVQETQYF. The CDR3 region has the DNA TGTGCCAGCAGCAAAACCTCAGGGGTACAAGAGACCCAGTACTTC.

The chain recombines TRBV11-2 with TRBJ1-6; D gene ambiguous. The V end was cut by 8 bases, the J end by 9 bases, with 26 bases between. Germline V gene sequence: CDR1 SGHAT, CDR2 FQNNGV. There are 17 residues in the CDR3. The CDR3 nucleotides are TGTGCCAGCCGGGAAGCCATCCGAATCCCTTGGGTTTCACCCCTCCACTTT. It translates to CASREAIRIPWVSPLHF.

In regard to this clone: Distinct nucleotide sequences in the sample also encode this CDR3. The gene calls are TRBV19 and TRBJ1-5; 7 bases are shared with TRBD1. CDR1 and CDR2 (germline): LNHDA, SQIVND (reference sequence). With 3 bases clipped from V and 2 bases from J, the junction kept 4 bases outside the gene matches. CDR3 length: 15 amino acids. The CDR3 bases are TGTGCCAGTAGTATCGGCAGGGGGGGCAATCAGCCCCAGCATTTT. Translation gives CASSIGRGGNQPQHF.

The chain employs TRBV7-2 and TRBJ2-1; 14 bases align to TRBD2. Germline assignment: CDR1 SGHTA and CDR2 FQGNSA. V lost 4 bases to trimming and J lost 7 bases; unmatched junction nucleotides: 3. The length of the CDR3 is 15 residues. The CDR3 DNA reads as TGTGCCAGCAGCTCGGGACTAGCGGGAGTAAATGAGCAGTTCTTC. This gives the protein CASSSGLAGVNEQFF.

V usage is TRBV7-8 and J usage is TRBJ1-2; D is possibly TRBD1 (6 bases). V was trimmed by 5 bases and J by 0 bases, leaving 16 bases between them. The CDR3 spans 16 residues. Looked up from germline, CDR1 is SGHVS and CDR2 is FQNEAQ. As DNA, the CDR3 is TGTGCCAGCAGCCGGACAGCCACCCGAGCTAACTATGGCTACACCTTC. It yields the protein CASSRTATRANYGYTF.

This chain links TRBV18 with TRBJ1-5; D unresolved. The V gene lost 4 bases and the J gene lost 2 bases, with 12 bases spanning the gap. The CDR3 is 15 amino acids. Germline V gives CDR1 KGHSH, CDR2 LQKENI. The CDR3 loop is CASSRAGPGNQPQHF. The CDR3 nucleotides read TGTGCCAGCTCACGGGCGGGTCCGGGCAATCAGCCCCAGCATTTT. Filled out from reference TRBV18 and TRBJ1-5, the complete variable domain reads NAGVMQNPRHLVRRRGQEARLRCSPMKGHSHVYWYRQLPEEGLKFMVYLQKENIIDESGMPKERFSAEFPKEGPSILRIQQVVRGDSAAYFCASSRAGPGNQPQHFGDGTRLSIL.

The chain links TRBV27 to TRBJ2-1; D not certain. V shed 4 bases and J shed 0 bases, with 10 bases lying between them. The CDR3 totals 15 residues. Germline lookup yields CDR1 MNHEY and CDR2 SMNVEV (reference sequence). The CDR3 nucleotides are TGTGCCAGCAGTTATTCGAGAACCTCCTACAATGAGCAGTTCTTC. This gives the protein CASSYSRTSYNEQFF.

The V gene is TRBV9, the J gene TRBJ2-1, with 9 bases aligning to TRBD2. CDR3 size: 16 residues. Germline CDR1 reads SGDLS; CDR2 reads YYNGEE. Trimming took 4 bases from V and 4 from J; bases not matched to a gene: 9. CDR3 bases: TGTGCCAGCAGCCAAGTAGCGGGAGCGGCATACAATGAGCAGTTCTTC. It yields the protein CASSQVAGAAYNEQFF.

V gene TRBV4-3 combines with J gene TRBJ2-1; no clear D. CDR1 is LGHNA and CDR2 is YSLEER in the germline V gene. The CDR3 loop spans 13 amino acids. The V and J ends lost 1 base and 8 bases respectively, with 9 bases between them. This CDR3 reads CASSQGFRHEQFF. DNA for the CDR3: TGCGCCAGCAGCCAAGGTTTCAGGCATGAGCAGTTCTTC.

V usage is TRBV7-8 and J usage is TRBJ1-2, with a possible D match to TRBD1 (5 bases). The CDR3 runs 14 residues. V dropped 1 base and J dropped 0 bases, with 6 bases sitting between them. CDR1 is SGHVS, CDR2 FQNEAQ, per germline. CDR3 DNA: TGTGCCAGCAGCTTAGGCAGGGCTAACTATGGCTACACCTTC. This encodes CASSLGRANYGYTF.

This clone came up a few times. V usage is TRBV6-1 and J usage is TRBJ1-5; D is undetermined. Trimming shortened V by 2 bases and J by 10 bases, and 6 bases separated the two germline ends. The CDR3 totals 11 residues. Germline V CDR1 and CDR2: MNHNS, SASEGT. The CDR3 DNA is TGTGCCAGCAGTGAACAGTCTCCCCAGCATTTT. Its translation is CASSEQSPQHF.

The chain has TRBV2 and TRBJ1-5, with D unclear. CDR1 SNHLY and CDR2 FYNNEI come from the germline V gene. V was clipped by 8 bases and J by 6 bases, with 14 bases between them. This CDR3 spans 13 amino acids. The CDR3 loop is CASGRGEGQPQHF. As DNA, the CDR3 is TGTGCCAGCGGGCGGGGAGAGGGTCAGCCCCAGCATTTT.

V and J are TRBV27 and TRBJ2-7; D gene ambiguous. The CDR3 contains 15 residues. CDR1 and CDR2 from the germline V gene are MNHEY and SMNVEV (reference sequence). V was trimmed by 3 bases and J by 5 bases, leaving 17 bases between them. This CDR3 is CASSFRHPSFDEQYF. The DNA for the CDR3 is TGTGCCAGCAGTTTTAGACACCCCTCCTTTGACGAGCAGTACTTC.

The chain couples TRBV6-1 to TRBJ2-1; 9 bases line up with TRBD1. The CDR3 is 16 residues long. J gave up 8 bases and V 1 base, and 9 bases lay outside the gene matches. The germline CDR1 and CDR2 sequences are MNHNS and SASEGT. The CDR3 reads CASSEEGTGLYDEQFF. The CDR3 coding sequence is TGTGCCAGCAGTGAAGAGGGGACAGGGCTATACGATGAGCAGTTCTTC.

The V call is TRBV12-3 or TRBV12-4, the J call TRBJ2-5, with a weak D call TRBD2 (5 bases). This CDR3 region has 13 residues. With 6 bases removed from V and 5 bases from J, the gap between germline ends came to 13 bases. The CDR3 DNA is TGTGCCAGCAGCCGGGCTAGCTGGGAGACCCAGTACTTC. Translating it yields CASSRASWETQYF.

The sample holds a few counts of this clone. The rearrangement uses TRBV10-2 and TRBJ1-1, with unresolved D. The V gene's germline CDR1 is WSHSY and CDR2 SAAADI. Trimming removed 3 bases at V and 1 base at J, with 6 bases between. The CDR3 totals 13 residues. The CDR3 loop is CASSDRSNTEAFF. The CDR3 DNA sequence: TGCGCCAGCAGTGACAGATCGAACACTGAAGCTTTCTTT.

The rearrangement uses TRBV11-2 and TRBJ2-5; a weak D match, TRBD1 (5 bases). From germline, CDR1 is SGHAT and CDR2 FQNNGV. CDR3 length: 14 amino acids. V dropped 5 bases and J dropped 4 bases, with 14 bases sitting between them. The DNA for the CDR3 is TGTGCCAGCAGCCTAACTCAGGGTTTAGAGACCCAGTACTTC. Its protein is CASSLTQGLETQYF.

The chain links TRBV29-1 to TRBJ2-1; tentative D call: TRBD2 (7 bases). The V gene's germline CDR1 is SQVTM and CDR2 ANQGSEA. This CDR3 is 14 amino acids long. Trimming left V 7 bases short and J 4 bases short, with 17 bases between. The CDR3: CSAREGGWYNEQFF. The CDR3 coding sequence is TGCAGCGCACGCGAGGGGGGGTGGTACAATGAGCAGTTCTTC.

The chain couples TRBV10-1 to TRBJ2-3; 13 nucleotides line up with TRBD2. The CDR3 covers 18 residues. The germline gives CDR1 WNHNN, CDR2 SYGVQD (reference sequence). V gave up 0 bases and J gave up 1 base; unmatched junction bases: 4. The CDR3 bases are TGCGCCAGCAGTGAGTCGGGACTAGCGGGGTACGGCACAGATACGCAGTATTTT. It codes for CASSESGLAGYGTDTQYF.

The chain couples TRBV28 to TRBJ2-5; perhaps TRBD2 as D (6 bases). Germline CDR1 MDHEN, CDR2 SYDVKM. The CDR3 contains 16 residues. Trimming shortened V by 3 bases and J by 5 bases, and 19 bases separated the two germline ends. The CDR3 here is CASSLSGGAKRETQYF. The CDR3 bases are TGTGCCAGCAGTTTGTCCGGCGGGGCGAAACGGGAGACCCAGTACTTC.